This T cell receptor beta chain was profiled in a study of T cell repertoires in cytomegalovirus infection. About the study: Recently identified HLA-C-restricted CMV epitopes were used, and well-studied HLA-B-restricted CMV epitopes were used as well. Through public TCR beta signatures, both CMV infection and matching HLA type were indicated.

This clonotype appeared a few times. Its cognate antigen is unknown. MiXCR was run by TCRdb on the reads, yielding one entry per CDR3 protein. The profile shows about a million distinct CDR3 sequences, roughly 30% of them singletons. Study conclusions and caveats: HLA-C-restricted TCR beta clonotypes specific for CMV led the ex vivo response.

The CDR3 sequence is 12 residues long. The germline V and J ends were trimmed by 3 bases and 6 bases, with 7 bases remaining between them. Germline V gives CDR1 SGHDT, CDR2 YYEEEE. Sequencing used cultured CD8+ T cells from PBMCs, obtained from culture after CMV antigen stimulation. This receptor was identified in a human donor in good health (CMV status not recorded). Some clones in this sample may be carry-over from other donors' samples. V gene TRBV5-6 combines with J gene TRBJ2-1; D tentatively reads TRBD1 or TRBD2 (5 bases each). CDR3 coding DNA: TGTGCCAGCAGCTGGGGGTTCAATGAGCAGTTCTTC. Protein product: CASSWGFNEQFF.